The rows below give T cell receptor beta chains drawn from one sample of a study of T cell repertoires in cytomegalovirus infection. One entry per CDR3 protein, called by TCRdb with MiXCR from the reads. Here the sample spans 500,000 or so distinct CDR3 sequences, 16% being singletons. The material sequenced was CD8+ T cells from PBMCs. These receptors were obtained from a human donor in good health (CMV status not recorded). Some clones in this sample may be carry-over from other donors' samples. Each CDR3 is given with its conserved first and last residue. A D gene is named only where the DNA matches it firmly. Clone size, where shown, is once, few, many, or a class for clones that have expanded.

D	V	size	J	DNA	CDR3
TRBD2	TRBV12-3/TRBV12-4	many	TRBJ2-1	TGTGCCAGCAGTTTTAGGCCTAGCGGGAAGAATGAGCAGTTCTTC	CASSFRPSGKNEQFF
.	TRBV29-1	.	TRBJ2-7	TGCAGCGTGGCACCGCCTGGAACCTACGAGCAGTACTTC	CSVAPPGTYEQYF
TRBD1	TRBV6-1	many	TRBJ1-5	TGTGCCAGCATGCTCCGGGACAGGGTCAACCGGCCCCAGCATTTT	CASMLRDRVNRPQHF
TRBD2	TRBV5-1	.	TRBJ2-1	TGCGCCAGCAGCTTAGCAGCGGGAGGGCTCAATGAGCAGTTCTTC	CASSLAAGGLNEQFF
.	TRBV7-3	many	TRBJ1-2	TGTGCCAGCAGCCCCGGGACCGAGGTGGACTATGGCTACACCTTC	CASSPGTEVDYGYTF
TRBD1	TRBV9	few	TRBJ1-3	TGTGCCAGCAGCCCAACGGGGACAGGGGGCCGAAACACCATATATTTT	CASSPTGTGGRNTIYF
.	TRBV6-2/TRBV6-3	many	TRBJ2-1	TGTGCCAGCAGTTACTCGTTAGAGATAAGGATTAACGGGGACCACGGGGATGAGCAGTTCTTC	CASSYSLEIRINGDHGDEQFF
TRBD2	TRBV5-5	.	TRBJ2-3	TGTGCCAGCAGCTGGGAGGGGCCCGTCACAGATACGCAGTATTTT	CASSWEGPVTDTQYF
TRBD1	TRBV6-5	.	TRBJ1-1	TGTGCCAGCAGTTACCGCTCTACAGGGGTGGGCACTGAAGCTTTCTTT	CASSYRSTGVGTEAFF
.	TRBV6-2/TRBV6-3	many	TRBJ2-1	TGTGCCAGCAGTTACTCATGGGGGCAGATCCCATACAATGAGCAGTTCTTC	CASSYSWGQIPYNEQFF
.	TRBV12-3/TRBV12-4	few	TRBJ1-2	TGTGCCAGCAGCCCAGCTGTCTCTACTAACTATGGCTACACCTTC	CASSPAVSTNYGYTF
TRBD1	TRBV27	.	TRBJ2-1	TGTGCCAGCAGTCCGGACAGGGTGGGATACAATGAGCAGTTCTTC	CASSPDRVGYNEQFF
.	TRBV29-1	many	TRBJ2-2	TGCAGCGTTGAAGTAAGTCAGGGAGCGAACACCGGGGAGCTGTTTTTT	CSVEVSQGANTGELFF
TRBD1	TRBV7-9	.	TRBJ1-4	TGTGCCAGCAGGCCCGACAGGGGTCCTAATGAAAAACTGTTTTTT	CASRPDRGPNEKLFF
.	TRBV11-2	many	TRBJ2-1	TGTGCCAGCAGCTTATTAGCAGGGAACTCCTACAATGAGCAGTTCTTC	CASSLLAGNSYNEQFF
.	TRBV9	.	TRBJ2-7	TGTGCCAGCAGCCCCGGGGACCGCCCAACCGAGCAGTACTTC	CASSPGDRPTEQYF
TRBD1	TRBV6-2/TRBV6-3	few	TRBJ2-1	TGTGCCAGCAGGGCTCCACAGGGGGCCCCGGAGCAGTTCTTC	CASRAPQGAPEQFF
TRBD2	TRBV24-1	.	TRBJ2-3	TGTGCCACCAGTGATAAGGGACTAGGGACAGATACGCAGTATTTT	CATSDKGLGTDTQYF
TRBD2	TRBV11-3	.	TRBJ2-2	TGTGCCAGCAGCAACGGGACTAGCCGGGACACCGGGGAGCTGTTTTTT	CASSNGTSRDTGELFF
TRBD1	TRBV7-6	many	TRBJ1-2	TGTGCCAGCAGCCCCGCTCCAGGGGGTAGCGGTGGCTACACCTTC	CASSPAPGGSGGYTF
TRBD2	TRBV27	.	TRBJ2-3	TGTGCCAGCAGTTTGCCCGGACTAGCGAGAAAAACAGATACGCAGTATTTT	CASSLPGLARKTDTQYF
.	TRBV27	few	TRBJ2-1	TGTGCCAGCAGTTTATCTAGCCCCCAGCGGTACTCCTACAATGAGCAGTTCTTC	CASSLSSPQRYSYNEQFF
TRBD2	TRBV27	.	TRBJ2-1	TGTGCCAGCAGTTTATCGCTAGCGGGGGGGCCGGGGAATGAGCAGTTCTTC	CASSLSLAGGPGNEQFF
.	TRBV6-5	few	TRBJ2-7	TGTGCCAGCAGCATAATGAGAGGGAACGAGCAGTACTTC	CASSIMRGNEQYF
.	TRBV19	.	TRBJ2-2	TGTGCCAGTACCCCCGGGGAGCCGACCGGGGAGCTGTGTTTT	CASTPGEPTGELCF
.	TRBV6-6	few	TRBJ1-5	TGTGCCAGCTATTCCTACTCAGCGCGAAAGAGCAATCAGCCCCAGCATTTT	CASYSYSARKSNQPQHF
.	TRBV5-6	once	TRBJ2-5	TGTGCCAGCAGCTTGCCGGGGATGGAGGAGACCCAGTACTTC	CASSLPGMEETQYF
.	TRBV7-9	many	TRBJ2-3	TGTGCCAGCAGCCCCGGGGTCTTGGATACGCAGTATTTT	CASSPGVLDTQYF
.	TRBV4-1	many	TRBJ1-1	TGCGCCAGCAGCCAAGGTCCTTTGAACACTGAAGCTTTCTTT	CASSQGPLNTEAFF
.	TRBV2	few	TRBJ1-2	TGTGCCAGCAGTGAAAGCACCGTGCCCTATGGCTACACCTTC	CASSESTVPYGYTF
TRBD2	TRBV10-3	many	TRBJ2-3	TGTGCCATCAGTGGCGGGACTAGCGGGGATACGCAGTATTTT	CAISGGTSGDTQYF
.	TRBV9	.	TRBJ2-5	TGTGCCAGCAGCGCTAGGGACGGCCGGCAAGAGACCCAGTACTTC	CASSARDGRQETQYF
TRBD2	TRBV30	few	TRBJ2-4	TGTGCCTTGACGGAGCGGGGACCTTTAGCCAAAAACATTCAGTACTTC	CALTERGPLAKNIQYF
TRBD2	TRBV28	.	TRBJ2-7	TGTGCCAGCAGTTTATTCCTAGCGGGAGGCTCAACCTACGAGCAGTACTTC	CASSLFLAGGSTYEQYF
.	TRBV12-3/TRBV12-4	many	TRBJ1-5	TGTGCCAGCAGATCCTACTATGAGCCCCAGCATTTT	CASRSYYEPQHF
.	TRBV29-1	many	TRBJ2-7	TGCAGCGTTCTCGATTCCTACGAGCAGTACTTC	CSVLDSYEQYF
.	TRBV19	many	TRBJ1-1	TGTGCCAGTAGTTTAGGACAGTACGTTGAAGCTTTCTTT	CASSLGQYVEAFF
.	TRBV12-5	many	TRBJ1-2	TGTGCTAGTGGCTCATATATTAACTATGGCTACACCTTC	CASGSYINYGYTF
TRBD2	TRBV13	.	TRBJ2-5	TGTGCCAGCAGCTTTAGCGGGAGAGGAGTAGAGACCCAGTACTTC	CASSFSGRGVETQYF
TRBD2	TRBV2	.	TRBJ2-1	TGTGCCAGCAGGGGTTGGGAGCGGGGGGGTTCTAATGAGCAGTTCTTC	CASRGWERGGSNEQFF
.	TRBV5-6	.	TRBJ1-2	TGTGCCAGCAGCTTCTCCGGGGCTAACTATGGCTACACCTTC	CASSFSGANYGYTF
.	TRBV6-1	few	TRBJ2-5	TGTGCCAGCGGCGGGTCCGTGGAGACCCAGTACTTC	CASGGSVETQYF
.	TRBV7-9	few	TRBJ1-2	TGTGCCAGCACCATAGGGTCAGGCTACACCTTC	CASTIGSGYTF
.	TRBV28	many	TRBJ2-7	TGTGCCAGCAGTCTTACCGAGCAGTACTTC	CASSLTEQYF
.	TRBV6-1	many	TRBJ1-5	TGTGCCAGCACCCAGGGCAGCAGCAATCAGCCCCAGCATTTT	CASTQGSSNQPQHF
.	TRBV6-1	many	TRBJ2-7	TGTGCCAGCAGGAAGGGGAAGCCTCCTTTCGAGCAGTACTTC	CASRKGKPPFEQYF
.	TRBV4-1	many	TRBJ2-7	TGCGCCAGCAGCCAGGTGTTGCAGCGGAGCTACGAGCAGTACTTC	CASSQVLQRSYEQYF
.	TRBV7-9	many	TRBJ1-4	TGTGCCAGCAGCTTACCAGCTAATGAAAAACTGTTTTTT	CASSLPANEKLFF
TRBD1	TRBV11-2	many	TRBJ1-1	TGTGCCAGCAGCTTAAGGGACAGGGCTATGAACACTGAAGCTTTCTTT	CASSLRDRAMNTEAFF
TRBD2	TRBV7-9	few	TRBJ2-1	TGTGCCAGCAGCTTAGGACTAGCGGGAGGGGAAAATGAGCAGTTCTTC	CASSLGLAGGENEQFF
.	TRBV19	many	TRBJ2-6	TGTGCCAGTAGTGACGGGGCCAACGTCCTGACTTTC	CASSDGANVLTF
.	TRBV7-2	many	TRBJ2-7	TGTGCCAGCAGCTTAGGACTCGGGGGCTACGAGCAGTACTTC	CASSLGLGGYEQYF
.	TRBV5-1	.	TRBJ2-5	TGCGCCAGCAGCTTGCCTAAAACGGGGGCTGTCGACCTCAAGCTCCAAGAGACCCAGTACTTC	CASSLPKTGAVDLKLQETQYF
.	TRBV27	.	TRBJ1-3	TGTGCCAGCCAAGGACTTGGAAACACCATATATTTT	CASQGLGNTIYF
.	TRBV27	many	TRBJ1-5	TGTGCCAGCAGCCTTAATGGCGGCAATCAGCCCCAGCATTTT	CASSLNGGNQPQHF